The clone carrying this T cell receptor (beta chain) was detected only a few times. What it recognizes is unknown. This sample stems from a study of cytomegalovirus exposure and HLA in healthy donors. Study-level findings and limits: Immune exposure was documented only through CMV serostatus.

In the PCR, 60 Vbeta and 13 Jbeta primers were used. The protocol was immunoSEQ multiplex PCR, while the TCRdb copy is restricted to in-frame clones and leaves out a portion. The sample records fewer than 150,000 clones, 77% being singletons. The sample comprised PBMCs. The TCR originated in a woman aged 45-59 years in good health and CMV-seronegative.

This chain's CDR3 is CASRVYTEAFF. Written as DNA, the CDR3 is TGTGCCAGCCGGGTCTATACTGAAGCTTTCTTT. V is TRBV28 and J is TRBJ1-1, with no clear D. Germline CDR1 reads MDHEN; CDR2 reads SYDVKM. V lost 8 bases and J lost 5, with 9 bases in between. The length of the CDR3 is 11 residues.